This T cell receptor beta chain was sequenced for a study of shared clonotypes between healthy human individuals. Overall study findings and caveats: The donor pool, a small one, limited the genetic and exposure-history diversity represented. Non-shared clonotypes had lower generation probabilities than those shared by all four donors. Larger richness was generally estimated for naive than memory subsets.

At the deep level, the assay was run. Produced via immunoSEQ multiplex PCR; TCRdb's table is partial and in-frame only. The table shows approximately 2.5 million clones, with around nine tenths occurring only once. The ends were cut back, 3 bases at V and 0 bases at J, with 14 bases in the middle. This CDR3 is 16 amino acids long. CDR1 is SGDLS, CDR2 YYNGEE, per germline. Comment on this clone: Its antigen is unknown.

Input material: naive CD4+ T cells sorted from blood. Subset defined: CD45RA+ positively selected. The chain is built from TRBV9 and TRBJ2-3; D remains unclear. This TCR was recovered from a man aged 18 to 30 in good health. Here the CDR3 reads CASSASLGRSTDTQYF. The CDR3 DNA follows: TGTGCCAGCAGCGCATCGCTAGGGCGTAGCACAGATACGCAGTATTTT.